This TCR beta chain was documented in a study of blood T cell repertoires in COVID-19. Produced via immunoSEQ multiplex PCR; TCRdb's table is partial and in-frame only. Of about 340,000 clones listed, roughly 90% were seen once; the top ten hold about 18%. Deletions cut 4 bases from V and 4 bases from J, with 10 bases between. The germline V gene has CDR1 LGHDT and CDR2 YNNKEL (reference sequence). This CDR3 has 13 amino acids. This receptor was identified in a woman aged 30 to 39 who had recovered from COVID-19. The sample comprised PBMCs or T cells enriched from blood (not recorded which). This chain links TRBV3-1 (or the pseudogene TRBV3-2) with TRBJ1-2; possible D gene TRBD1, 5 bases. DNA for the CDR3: TGTGCCAGCAGCCGCGGGACGGCCTATGGCTACACCTTC. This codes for CASSRGTAYGYTF.